Below, 5 T cell receptor beta chains from the same sample are listed, as sequenced in a study of cytomegalovirus exposure and HLA in healthy donors. PCR was performed using 60 Vbeta and 13 Jbeta primers. The assay was immunoSEQ multiplex PCR, and TCRdb's table has in-frame clones only and misses some. In the table there are around 140,000 clones, roughly three quarters of which are singletons. Sequencing used PBMCs. Every receptor here comes from a woman aged 60-70 years in good health and CMV-seronegative.

The chain is built from TRBV19 and TRBJ2-3; 13 nucleotides line up with TRBD2. V shed 9 bases and J 3 bases; nucleotides not matched to a gene: 9. CDR3 length: 16 amino acids. Germline CDR1 reads LNHDA; CDR2 reads SQIVND (reference sequence). CDR3 protein: CASRLAGGHVTDTQYF. CDR3 nucleotide sequence: TGTGCCAGCCGACTAGCGGGGGGTCACGTTACAGATACGCAGTATTTT.

The chain recombines TRBV11-2 with TRBJ2-5; TRBD2 is a possible D gene (5 bases). The CDR3 is made up of 13 amino acids. The germline CDR1 and CDR2 sequences are SGHAT and FQNNGV. V was pared by 5 bases and J by 4 bases, with 11 bases between. CDR3 in amino acids: CASSERGRETQYF. The CDR3 coding sequence is TGTGCCAGCAGCGAACGGGGTCGAGAGACCCAGTACTTC.

This clone was recorded a few times. This rearrangement joins TRBV4-2 to TRBJ2-1; D might be TRBD2 (5 bases). Germline CDR1 reads LGHNA; CDR2 reads YNFKEQ. Trimming pared 3 bases from V and 0 bases from J, leaving 15 bases between. CDR3 length: 17 amino acids. The CDR3 sequence is CASSQKSGLRSYNEQFF. CDR3 nucleotides: TGTGCCAGCAGCCAGAAAAGCGGTCTCCGCTCCTACAATGAGCAGTTCTTC.

The J gene is TRBJ1-4, the V gene TRBV5-1; 9 nucleotides agree with TRBD1. V shed 4 bases and J 2 bases; nucleotides not matched to a gene: 3. Germline V gene data show CDR1 as SGHRS and CDR2 as YFSETQ. The CDR3 is 15 amino acids. The DNA of the CDR3 is TGCGCCAGCAGCACCACAGGGGGCACTAATGAAAAACTGTTTTTT. Residues: CASSTTGGTNEKLFF.

The rearrangement joins TRBV6-5 to TRBJ2-2; maybe TRBD2 (5 bases). From germline, CDR1 is MNHEY and CDR2 SVGAGI. Between the trimmed V and J ends, which lost 0 bases and 2 bases, there was a span of 7 bases. The CDR3 loop spans 15 amino acids. The CDR3: CASSYSGINTGELFF. The CDR3 DNA reads TGTGCCAGCAGTTACTCCGGGATAAACACCGGGGAGCTGTTTTTT.